Presented here are 19 T cell receptor beta chains from one specimen sequenced in a study of post-analysis software for immune sequencing data. The antigens these receptors bind are not known. Study-wide results and limits: Five TRBV segments appeared more often in patients than in controls, and TRBV5-6, TRBV5-1 and TRBV20-1 were among these.

cDNA libraries of TCR beta carried unique molecular identifiers. TCRdb redid the calling of the PCR reads with MiXCR, one entry per CDR3 protein. The table records hundreds of thousands of distinct CDR3 sequences, roughly 45% of them present only once. The specimen sequenced was blood. The receptors come from a girl aged 5 to 17 with multiple sclerosis.

The V and J genes are TRBV29-1 and TRBJ2-5, with 12 bases matching TRBD2. Germline CDR1 and CDR2: SQVTM and ANQGSEA. Unmatched junction bases numbered 8, after V lost 1 base and J lost 5 bases. CDR3 length equals 16 residues. CDR3 sequence (DNA): TGCAGCGTTGAAGGACTAGCGGGAGAACGATTTGAGACCCAGTACTTC. The encoded protein is CSVEGLAGERFETQYF. The full variable domain, rest sourced from reference TRBV29-1 and TRBJ2-5, is SAVISQKPSRDICQRGTSLTIQCQVDSQVTMMFWYRQQPGQSLTLIATANQGSEATYESGFVIDKFPISRPNLTFSTLTVSNMSPEDSSIYLCSVEGLAGERFETQYFGPGTRLLVL.

The V call is TRBV5-1, the J call TRBJ2-6; D remains ambiguous. The germline V and J ends were trimmed by 0 bases and 1 base, with 8 bases remaining between them. Germline V gives CDR1 SGHRS, CDR2 YFSETQ. CDR3 length equals 16 residues. The CDR3 DNA sequence: TGCGCCAGCAGCTTGGAGGTTATGTCTGGGGCCAACGTCCTGACTTTC. Translation gives CASSLEVMSGANVLTF.

A few counts support this clonotype. The genes are TRBV12-3 or TRBV12-4 and TRBJ2-7, with TRBD1 matching 7 bases. After removal of 6 bases from V and 4 bases from J, the junction contained 9 bases not matched to a gene. This CDR3 contains 14 residues. The CDR3 is CASSRGETGYEQYF. For the CDR3, the DNA is TGTGCCAGCAGCCGGGGCGAGACAGGGTACGAGCAGTACTTC.

The chain uses TRBV5-5 and TRBJ1-2, with a tentative D call TRBD1 (5 bases). Germline V gives CDR1 SGHKS, CDR2 YYEKEE (reference sequence). The V end was cut by 4 bases, the J end by 6 bases, with 16 bases between. The length of the CDR3 is 14 residues. CDR3 in DNA: TGTGCCAGCAGCGGGGCGGGAGCAACTAATGGCTACACCTTC. It specifies CASSGAGATNGYTF.

This clonotype occurred a few times. An end of the junction differs from the germline gene, which may be a read error. The chain couples TRBV6-5 to TRBJ2-7, with a weak D call TRBD2 (5 bases). CDR3 length: 14 amino acids. Germline values: CDR1 MNHEY, CDR2 SVGAGI. The CDR3 region is CASSYAASSHEQYF. In nucleotides, the CDR3 is TGTGCCAGCAGTTACGCGGCTAGCTCCCACGAGCAGTACTTC.

This clonotype was detected only once. The V gene is TRBV20-1, the J gene TRBJ2-5, with 9 bases that match TRBD2. The last part of the DNA fits TRBJ2-7 better; the J call may be wrong. This CDR3 comprises 15 residues. Germline V gives CDR1 DFQATT, CDR2 SNEGSKA (reference sequence). CDR3 nucleotides: TGCAGTGCTTGTGGGACGACTAGCGGTACCTACGAGCAGTACTTC. Translating it yields CSACGTTSGTYEQYF.

V gene TRBV27 combines with J gene TRBJ2-6; 8 bases match TRBD1. The germline gives CDR1 MNHEY, CDR2 SMNVEV (reference sequence). This CDR3 comprises 20 residues. Unmatched junction bases numbered 17, after V lost 7 bases and J lost 0 bases. CDR3 bases: TGTGCCAGCACCCCCTTCCCCCTGACAGGGGCCTCCTCTGGGGCCAACGTCCTGACTTTC. Translated, it gives CASTPFPLTGASSGANVLTF.

This chain uses TRBV2 with TRBJ2-5; 10 nucleotides align to TRBD1. The J call is uncertain, as TRBJ2-7 better fits the DNA end. Germline V gene data show CDR1 as SNHLY and CDR2 as FYNNEI. The length of the CDR3 is 16 residues. CDR3 DNA sequence: TGTGCCAGCAGTGATCGGGACAGGGGTTCGGCCTACGAGCAGTACTTC. It translates to CASSDRDRGSAYEQYF.

The sample holds one count of this clonotype. The CDR3 here is CASSLPPDSGNTIYF. The CDR3 DNA reads TGTGCCAGCAGCCTCCCGCCGGACTCTGGAAACACCATATATTTT. The chain joins TRBV4-2 to TRBJ1-3, with D unclear. V gave up 4 bases and J gave up 0 bases, with 10 bases separating them. This CDR3 region has 15 residues. The germline gives CDR1 LGHNA, CDR2 YNFKEQ.

The gene calls are TRBV5-1 and TRBJ2-5, with TRBD2 matching over 8 bases. The J call is doubtful: the DNA matches TRBJ2-7 better. The CDR3 sequence is 15 residues long. Germline V gene data show CDR1 as SGHRS and CDR2 as YFSETQ. CDR3 sequence: CASSLPSGRLVEQYF. CDR3 sequence (DNA): TGCGCCAGCAGCTTGCCTAGCGGGCGCCTGGTCGAGCAGTACTTC.

Notes on this clonotype: The junction departs from the called germline gene at one end, perhaps through a read error. V usage is TRBV20-1 and J usage is TRBJ2-1, with a possible D match to TRBD1 (6 bases). CDR1 and CDR2 from the germline V gene are DFQATT and SNEGSKA (reference sequence). CDR3 length: 15 residues. CDR3 nucleotides: TGCGGTGCTAGAGATGGGGCTTGGACAGTTAATGAGCAGTTCTTC. It is translated as CGARDGAWTVNEQFF.

This clonotype was observed a handful of times. The chain joins TRBV10-3 to TRBJ2-3, with D perhaps TRBD1 or TRBD2 (5 bases each). The CDR3 is 14 residues long. Trimming shortened V by 5 bases and J by 4 bases, and 13 bases separated the two germline ends. The germline V gene has CDR1 ENHRY and CDR2 SYGVKD. In nucleotides, the CDR3 is TGTGCCATCAGTACCGGGACCGCATCAGATACGCAGTATTTT. Its protein product is CAISTGTASDTQYF.

This clonotype was seen more than once but under ten times. CDR3 sequence reads: CASSFGRYYGYTF. The CDR3 DNA is TGTGCCAGCAGCTTTGGTCGATACTATGGCTACACCTTC. The chain has TRBV5-6 and TRBJ1-2; D unresolved. V shed 2 bases and J shed 3 bases, with 8 bases lying between them. The CDR3 spans 13 residues. CDR1 is SGHDT and CDR2 is YYEEEE in the germline V gene. The full variable domain, completed using reference TRBV5-6 and TRBJ1-2, is DAGVTQSPTHLIKTRGQQVTLRCSPKSGHDTVSWYQQALGQGPQFIFQYYEEEERQRGNFPDRFSGHQFPNYSSELNVNALLLGDSALYLCASSFGRYYGYTFGSGTRLTVV.

This rearrangement joins TRBV21-1 to TRBJ2-4; the DNA was not used to check the table's D call, TRBD2. The DNA end lines up better with TRBJ2-5; the J call may be wrong. TRBV21-1 represents a pseudogene. CDR3 length: 17 amino acids. For the CDR3, the DNA is TGTGCCAGCAGCCCTCGCCAGGGGCGGACTAGGAAAGAGACCCAGTACTTC. This translates into CASSPRQGRTRKETQYF.

V gene TRBV2 combines with J gene TRBJ2-5, with 8 bases fitting TRBD1. The end of the DNA fits TRBJ2-7 better, so the J call may be wrong. Germline V gene lookup returns CDR1 SNHLY and CDR2 FYNNEI. This CDR3 has 14 residues. Here the CDR3 DNA reads TGTGCCAGCACTTACGGGACAGGCCTCTACGAGCAGTACTTC. It translates to CASTYGTGLYEQYF.

This sequence joins TRBV4-1 and TRBJ2-5; D may be TRBD2 (7 bases). V shed 1 base and J shed 1 base, with 16 bases lying between them. The CDR3 runs to 17 residues. CDR1 and CDR2 (germline): MGHRA, YSYEKL. CDR3 bases: TGCGCCAGCAGCCAAGGCCTCGGGGGGCAGAGCCAAGAGACCCAGTACTTC. This gives the protein CASSQGLGGQSQETQYF.

This clonotype was seen repeatedly, ten times or more. This rearrangement joins TRBV12-3 or TRBV12-4 to TRBJ1-4; D unresolved. The CDR3 totals 16 residues. Trimming removed 3 bases at V and 0 bases at J, with 11 bases between. The CDR3 protein is CASSFGQSATNEKLFF. In nucleotides, the CDR3 is TGTGCCAGCAGTTTTGGTCAGTCTGCAACTAATGAAAAACTGTTTTTT.

This clonotype was observed a few times. The J gene is TRBJ1-2, the V gene TRBV2; D gene uncertain. The V gene's germline CDR1 is SNHLY and CDR2 FYNNEI. There are 12 residues in the CDR3. V lost 1 base to trimming and J lost 4 bases, with 4 bases between them. The CDR3 nucleotides are TGTGCCAGCAGTGAAGGGTCCTATGGCTACACCTTC. Translated: CASSEGSYGYTF.

Worth noting for this clonotype: Its ends do not fully match the called genes, so a read error is possible. The chain joins TRBV28 to TRBJ2-7, with D hard to call. CDR1 and CDR2 (germline): MDHEN, SYDVKM. The CDR3 covers 15 residues. In DNA, the CDR3 is TGTGCCAGCAGTTTCTCCTCACCCGACGGCTACGAGCAGTACTTT. Translation: CASSFSSPDGYEQYF.